This is a list of T cell receptor beta chains from one sample in a study of OX40 agonist ivuxolimab in advanced cancers. The assay was immunoSEQ multiplex PCR, and TCRdb's table has in-frame clones only and misses some. The sample records around 150,000 clones, 90% to 95% being singletons. This sample comprised CD4+ or CD8+ T cells sorted from blood, obtained in a trial of the OX40 agonist ivuxolimab. Source of these receptors: an adult with an advanced solid tumor such as melanoma, head and neck, liver or kidney cancer. The CDR3 runs from the conserved cysteine through the conserved F or W. The order of the fields is J gene, V gene, CDR3 length, D gene, clone size, CDR3 DNA, CDR3 protein. A D gene is named only where the DNA matches it firmly. Size tells how often a clone was seen (once, few, many) or the class of an expanded clone, and some rows leave it out.

TRBJ2-7,TRBV25-1,14,-,-,TGTGCCAGCCCAACTCCGGGCCTATACTACGAGCAGTACTTC,CASPTPGLYYEQYF
TRBJ1-2,TRBV7-2,17,-,once,TGTGCCAGCAGTTGGGGACCGGGGCAGGGTGTTGAGTATGGCTACACCTTC,CASSWGPGQGVEYGYTF
TRBJ1-2,TRBV6-5,13,-,once,TGTGCCAGCAGTCAGGACGGGCTCCGAGGCTACACCTTC,CASSQDGLRGYTF
TRBJ1-3,TRBV9,15,-,-,TGTGCCAGCAGCGTAGGACAAGCCTCTGGAAACACCATATATTTT,CASSVGQASGNTIYF
TRBJ2-1,TRBV27,17,TRBD2,-,TGTGCCAGCAGTTTCCTCAGGACTAGCGGGGGGGATGCTGAGCAGTTCTTC,CASSFLRTSGGDAEQFF
TRBJ2-3,TRBV27,14,-,-,TGTGCCAGCGGATTCCGACTCGGCACAGATACGCAGTATTTT,CASGFRLGTDTQYF
TRBJ2-5,TRBV11-3,13,-,once,TGTGCCAGCAGCTTCCGAAGGGGTGCGACCCAGTACTTC,CASSFRRGATQYF
TRBJ1-5,TRBV18,16,-,-,TGTGCCAGCTCACCACCGTCGGGCTACGGCAATCAGCCCCAGCATTTT,CASSPPSGYGNQPQHF
TRBJ1-2,TRBV19,16,-,-,TGTGCCAGTAGTATTGGAACAGGGCTTTCCTACTATGGCTACACCTTC,CASSIGTGLSYYGYTF
TRBJ1-2,TRBV5-6,12,-,-,TGTGCCAGCAGCCAAGTTAACTATGGCTACACCTTC,CASSQVNYGYTF
TRBJ2-3,TRBV9,19,TRBD2,-,TGTGCCAGCAGCGTCGGTAGCCCAAGGACTAGCCCTAACACAGATACGCAGTATTTT,CASSVGSPRTSPNTDTQYF
TRBJ1-5,TRBV7-2,14,-,-,TGTGCCAGCAGCTATCGGGGACGGGATCAGCCCCAGCATTTT,CASSYRGRDQPQHF
TRBJ1-2,TRBV9,14,-,-,TGTGCCAGCAGCCCGGACAGTCCCTTCTATGGCTACACCTTC,CASSPDSPFYGYTF
TRBJ2-4,TRBV7-2,14,-,-,TGTGCCAGCAGCTTAGAGGATTGGGGGGCTATTCAGTACTTC,CASSLEDWGAIQYF
TRBJ2-5,TRBV15,14,-,once,TGTGCCACCAGCAGAGATGCGGGACCCGGGACCCAGTACTTC,CATSRDAGPGTQYF
TRBJ2-3,TRBV6-1,18,TRBD2,-,TGTGCCAGCAGTGGGACTAGCGGGAGCGCCGGGGGTGCAGATACGCAGTATTTT,CASSGTSGSAGGADTQYF
TRBJ2-7,TRBV7-2,13,-,-,TGTGCCAGCAGCTTAGCGGGCGCTTACGAGCAGTACTTC,CASSLAGAYEQYF
TRBJ2-5,TRBV20-1,11,-,-,TGCAGTGCCCACCTCCTGGAGACCCAGTACTTC,CSAHLLETQYF
TRBJ2-3,TRBV28,15,TRBD2,-,TGTGCCAGCATGCGAGCGGGGGCATACACAGATACGCAGTATTTT,CASMRAGAYTDTQYF
TRBJ2-1,TRBV7-9,15,-,-,TGTGCCAGCAGCTTACCTCGGCTCTCCTACAATGAGCAGTTCTTC,CASSLPRLSYNEQFF
TRBJ1-1,TRBV6-5,13,-,-,TGTGCCAGCACCCACGGGCGTCGAACTGAAGCTTTCTTT,CASTHGRRTEAFF
TRBJ2-7,TRBV6-1,15,-,-,TGTGCCAGCAGTGAAGTGGGACATAGTCAAGGGGGGCAGTACTTC,CASSEVGHSQGGQYF
TRBJ2-5,TRBV11-2,12,-,-,TGTGCCAGCAGCTTAGACGGGGAGACCCAGTACTTC,CASSLDGETQYF
TRBJ1-1,TRBV10-2,14,TRBD1,-,TGCGCCAGTGGACAGGGGAAAATGAACACTGAAGCTTTCTTT,CASGQGKMNTEAFF
TRBJ2-4,TRBV6-5,16,TRBD2,-,TGTGCCAGCAGTTACTCAGGCGGGGGGGTGATGAACATTCAGTACTTC,CASSYSGGGVMNIQYF
TRBJ1-1,TRBV28,14,-,-,TGTGCCAGCAGTCGGTTACAGGGGAACACTGAAGCTTTCTTT,CASSRLQGNTEAFF
TRBJ2-1,TRBV5-4,12,-,-,TGTGCCAGCAGCCTGACATTGAATGAGCAGTTCTTC,CASSLTLNEQFF
TRBJ2-2,TRBV4-2,15,-,once,TGTGCCAGCAGCCAAGATATGGGGCCGTCCGGGGAGCTGTTTTTT,CASSQDMGPSGELFF
TRBJ2-2,TRBV21-1,14,-,-,TGTGCCAGCAGGTCTCGGCGGGGGAGGGGGGAGCTGTTTTTT,CASRSRRGRGELFF
TRBJ1-1,TRBV10-1,13,-,-,TGCGCCAGCAGTGAACGATTTGGCGGTGAAGCTTTCTTT,CASSERFGGEAFF
TRBJ1-2,TRBV11-3,16,TRBD1,once,TGTGCCAGCAGCCTAAGGGCCCGGGACAGGGGGCAAAGCTACACCTTC,CASSLRARDRGQSYTF
TRBJ1-2,TRBV6-6,14,-,-,TGTGCCAGCATTGGACAGCCGCTTTTAGATGGCTACACCTTC,CASIGQPLLDGYTF
TRBJ2-7,TRBV10-3,14,TRBD1,-,TGTGCCATCAGTAAGACAGGGGACGTCGTCGAGCAGTACTTC,CAISKTGDVVEQYF
TRBJ1-2,TRBV4-1,14,TRBD1,-,TGCGCCAGCAGCCACCTGACAGGGGGGGATGGCTACACCTTC,CASSHLTGGDGYTF
TRBJ1-1,TRBV4-3,15,-,-,TGCGCCAGCAGCCAAGCCGGGGCCATGAACACTGAAGCTTTCTTT,CASSQAGAMNTEAFF
TRBJ2-3,TRBV7-2,14,-,once,TGTGCCAGCAGCTTAGGTCGTTCCTCAGATACGCAGTATTTT,CASSLGRSSDTQYF
TRBJ2-3,TRBV2,15,TRBD1,-,TGTGCCAGTCGGGCGGGTGGGACAGTGGCAGATACGCAGTATTTT,CASRAGGTVADTQYF
TRBJ1-6,TRBV2,15,-,few,TGTGCCAGCAGTGTAATGGAGGGAGGGCGGTCACCCCTCCACTTT,CASSVMEGGRSPLHF
TRBJ2-1,TRBV5-6,13,-,once,TGTGCCAGCAGCTGGTCCAGATACAATGAGCAGTTCTTC,CASSWSRYNEQFF
TRBJ1-2,TRBV7-2,16,-,once,TGTGCCAGCAGCCTCAACCCGGGAATTAGCGGCTATGGCTACACCTTC,CASSLNPGISGYGYTF
TRBJ1-6,TRBV6-5,14,-,-,TGTGCCAGCAGAAAAGGGCAGGGTAACTCACCCCTCCACTTT,CASRKGQGNSPLHF
TRBJ1-2,TRBV4-3,13,-,-,TGCGCCAGCAGCCCGACGGATTTTTATGGCTACACCTTC,CASSPTDFYGYTF
TRBJ1-3,TRBV7-2,15,TRBD1,-,TGTGCCAGCAGCGTACAAGGGACAGCGGGAAACACCATATATTTT,CASSVQGTAGNTIYF
TRBJ2-3,TRBV11-2,12,-,once,TGTGCCAGCAGCTTAGATAGGCAGGCGCAGTATTTT,CASSLDRQAQYF
TRBJ1-2,TRBV19,13,-,-,TGTGCCAGTAGTGTCACCCGGGACTATGGCTACACCTTC,CASSVTRDYGYTF
TRBJ1-6,TRBV4-1,15,-,-,TGCGCCAGCAGCCAAGATCTCGGAGGCAGCCGATCCCTCCACTTT,CASSQDLGGSRSLHF
TRBJ2-1,TRBV27,14,-,-,TGTGCCAGCAGTCCCAGACAGTCCTACAATGAGCAGTTCTTC,CASSPRQSYNEQFF
TRBJ2-1,TRBV9,16,-,-,TGTGCCAGCAGCTTCAGACAGGGAGGTCCGTACAATGAGCAGTTCTTC,CASSFRQGGPYNEQFF
TRBJ2-7,TRBV5-1,12,-,-,TGCGCCAGCAGCTTGCAAAGAAACGAGCAGTACTTC,CASSLQRNEQYF
TRBJ2-5,TRBV29-1,11,-,-,TGCAGCGCCTTAATGCTCGAGACCCAGTACTTC,CSALMLETQYF